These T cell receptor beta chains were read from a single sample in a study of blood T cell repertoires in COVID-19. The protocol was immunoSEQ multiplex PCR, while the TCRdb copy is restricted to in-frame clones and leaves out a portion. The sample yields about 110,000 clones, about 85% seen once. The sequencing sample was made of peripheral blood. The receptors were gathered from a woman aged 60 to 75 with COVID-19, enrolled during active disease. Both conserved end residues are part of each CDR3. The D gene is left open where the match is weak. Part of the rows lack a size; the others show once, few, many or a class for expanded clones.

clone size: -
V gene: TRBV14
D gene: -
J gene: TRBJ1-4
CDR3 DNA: TGTGCCAGCAGCCAAGCTCAGGTCGAAAAACTGTTTTTT
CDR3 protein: CASSQAQVEKLFF

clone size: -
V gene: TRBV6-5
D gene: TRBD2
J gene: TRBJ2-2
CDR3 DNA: TGTGCCAGCAACCCTAGCGGGGGGAACACCGGGGAGCTGTTTTTT
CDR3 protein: CASNPSGGNTGELFF

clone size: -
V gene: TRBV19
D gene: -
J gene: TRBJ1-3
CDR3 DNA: TGTGCCAGTAAAGACAGGAGCTCTGGAAACACCATATATTTT
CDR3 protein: CASKDRSSGNTIYF

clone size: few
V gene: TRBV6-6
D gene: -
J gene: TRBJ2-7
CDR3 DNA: TGTGCCAGCAACACCGGACAAAGTCTCGACGAGCAGTACTTC
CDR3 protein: CASNTGQSLDEQYF

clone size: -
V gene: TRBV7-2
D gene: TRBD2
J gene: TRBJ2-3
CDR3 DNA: TGTGCCAGCAGTTCAGGGCTAGCGGGTCCTAGCACAGATACGCAGTATTTT
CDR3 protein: CASSSGLAGPSTDTQYF

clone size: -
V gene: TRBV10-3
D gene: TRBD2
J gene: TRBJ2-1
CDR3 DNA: TGTGCCATCAGTGAGGCGAGCGGGGTGGGGAACAATGAGCAGTTCTTC
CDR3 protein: CAISEASGVGNNEQFF

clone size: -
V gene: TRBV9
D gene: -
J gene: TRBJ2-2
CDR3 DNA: TGTGCCAGCAGCGTAAGTCGAATAGCGGCAAACACCGGGGAGCTGTTTTTT
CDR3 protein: CASSVSRIAANTGELFF

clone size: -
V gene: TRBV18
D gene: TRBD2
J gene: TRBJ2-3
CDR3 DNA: TGTGCCAGCTCAACCCCTAGCGGGGGTATGGCAGATACGCAGTATTTT
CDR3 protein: CASSTPSGGMADTQYF

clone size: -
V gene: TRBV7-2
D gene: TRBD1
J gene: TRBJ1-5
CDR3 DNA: TGTGCCAGCAGCCTAACAGGGGTGAATCAGCCCCAGCATTTT
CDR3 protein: CASSLTGVNQPQHF

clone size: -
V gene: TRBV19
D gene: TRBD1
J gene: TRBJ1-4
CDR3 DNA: TGTGCCAGTAGTCCGGACAGGGGGGCTGAAAAACTGTTTTTT
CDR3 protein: CASSPDRGAEKLFF

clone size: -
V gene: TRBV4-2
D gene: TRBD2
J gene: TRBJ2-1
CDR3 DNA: TGTGCCAGCAGCCAAGCCCCGGGACTAGCGGGGGGGCCCTACAATGAGCAGTTCTTC
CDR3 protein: CASSQAPGLAGGPYNEQFF

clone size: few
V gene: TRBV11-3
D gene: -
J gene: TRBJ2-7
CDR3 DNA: TGTGCCAGCAGCCCAGGGGGGACTTCCCCCGAGCAGTACTTC
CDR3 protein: CASSPGGTSPEQYF

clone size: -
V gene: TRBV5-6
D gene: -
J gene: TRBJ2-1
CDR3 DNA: TGTGCCAGCAGCTTGGGTGGCATATACAATGAGCAGTTCTTC
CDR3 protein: CASSLGGIYNEQFF

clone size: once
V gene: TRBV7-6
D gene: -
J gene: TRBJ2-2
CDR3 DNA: TGTGCCAGCAGCCAAGAGGCGAACACCGGGGAGCTGTTTTTT
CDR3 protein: CASSQEANTGELFF

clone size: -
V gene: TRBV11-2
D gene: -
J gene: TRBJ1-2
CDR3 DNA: TGTGCCAGCAGCTTAGGATCCGGGACAAGTTATGGCTACACCTTC
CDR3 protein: CASSLGSGTSYGYTF

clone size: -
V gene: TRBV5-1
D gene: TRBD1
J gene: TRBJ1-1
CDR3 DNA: TGCGCCAGCAGCTTGATGGGACAGGGATTAGCTGAAGCTTTCTTT
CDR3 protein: CASSLMGQGLAEAFF

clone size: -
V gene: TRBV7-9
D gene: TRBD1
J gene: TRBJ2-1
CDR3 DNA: TGTGCCAGCACGAGACAGGGTTCTACCTACAATGAGCAGTTCTTC
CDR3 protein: CASTRQGSTYNEQFF

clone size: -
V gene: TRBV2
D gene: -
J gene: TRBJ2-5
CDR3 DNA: TGTGCCAGCAGTGTGCCCCGAAAGGGGGGGGGCCTTCGGGAGACCCAGTACTTC
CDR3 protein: CASSVPRKGGGLRETQYF

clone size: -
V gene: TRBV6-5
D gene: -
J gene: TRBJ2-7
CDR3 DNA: TGTGCCAGCAGTCTTACCAACTTACGGGAGCAGTACTTC
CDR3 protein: CASSLTNLREQYF

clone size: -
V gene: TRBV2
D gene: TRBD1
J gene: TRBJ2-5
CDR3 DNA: TGTGCCAGCCAGCAGACAGGGGCCGTTCAAGAGACCCAGTACTTC
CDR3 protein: CASQQTGAVQETQYF

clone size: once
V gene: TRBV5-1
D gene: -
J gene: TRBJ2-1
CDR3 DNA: TGCGCCAGCAGCTTGGCCTACGGGACATCCTACAATGAGCAGTTCTTC
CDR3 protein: CASSLAYGTSYNEQFF

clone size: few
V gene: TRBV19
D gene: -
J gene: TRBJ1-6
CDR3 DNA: TGTGCCAGTAGTATCAGGGGTCTCAGGAATTCACCCCTCCACTTT
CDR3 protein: CASSIRGLRNSPLHF

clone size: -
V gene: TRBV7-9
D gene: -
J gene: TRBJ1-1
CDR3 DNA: TGTGCCAGCAGCCTCGGGGGTAGGAACACTGAAGCTTTCTTT
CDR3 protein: CASSLGGRNTEAFF

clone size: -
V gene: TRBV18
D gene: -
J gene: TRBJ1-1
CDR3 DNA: TGTGCCAGCTCAGGGGCTATGAACACTGAAGCTTTCTTT
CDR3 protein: CASSGAMNTEAFF

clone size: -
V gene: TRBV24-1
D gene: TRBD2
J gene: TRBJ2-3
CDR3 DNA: TGTGCCACCAGTGGGACTAGCGGGGGGGCCACCCCAGATACGCAGTATTTT
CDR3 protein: CATSGTSGGATPDTQYF

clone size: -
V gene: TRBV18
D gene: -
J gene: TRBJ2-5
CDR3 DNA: TGTGCCAGCTCACCGACAGAGTCCCAAGAGACCCAGTACTTC
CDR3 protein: CASSPTESQETQYF

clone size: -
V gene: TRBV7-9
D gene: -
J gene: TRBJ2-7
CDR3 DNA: TGTGCCAGCAGCTTAGGTACGGGCAGGGCTAGGTCCTACGAGCAGTACTTC
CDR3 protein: CASSLGTGRARSYEQYF

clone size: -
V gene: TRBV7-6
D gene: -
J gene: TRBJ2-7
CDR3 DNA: TGTGCCAGCAGCTTAGCAGGGGGGGGCCACGAGCAGTACTTC
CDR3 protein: CASSLAGGGHEQYF